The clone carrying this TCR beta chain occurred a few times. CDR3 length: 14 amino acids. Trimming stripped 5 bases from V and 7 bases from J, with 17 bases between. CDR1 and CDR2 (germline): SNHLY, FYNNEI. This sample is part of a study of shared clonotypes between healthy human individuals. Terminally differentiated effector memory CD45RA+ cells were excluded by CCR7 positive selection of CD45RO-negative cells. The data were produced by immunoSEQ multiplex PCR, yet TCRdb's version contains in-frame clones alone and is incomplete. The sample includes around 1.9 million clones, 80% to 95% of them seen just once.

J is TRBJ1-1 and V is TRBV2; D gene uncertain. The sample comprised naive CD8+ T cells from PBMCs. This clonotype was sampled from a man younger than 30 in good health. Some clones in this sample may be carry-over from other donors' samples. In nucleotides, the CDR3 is TGTGCCAGCAGTCATGGAGAGGAAGTAATTGAAGCTTTCTTT. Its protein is CASSHGEEVIEAFF.